The table lists the clone carrying this T cell receptor (beta chain) with many counts. Antigen unknown. The sample originates from a study of early T cells in non-severe SARS-CoV-2 infection. The germline V gene has CDR1 SGHTA and CDR2 FQGNSA. The CDR3 spans 14 residues. Trimming shortened V by 3 bases and J by 9 bases, and 12 bases separated the two germline ends. Individual cDNA molecules were tagged with unique molecular identifiers. TCRdb called the 5' RACE reads again in MiXCR, with one record for every CDR3 protein. The sample lists under 35,000 distinct CDR3 sequences; 9.5% to 10% were seen once. Notes on the study in general: Matching results from VDJdb favored anti-spike CD8 responses, leaving private and CD4 specificities undetected.

The sequence came from an adult who was a healthcare worker with PCR-confirmed SARS-CoV-2 infection or an uninfected control (not recorded which). This chain links TRBV7-2 with TRBJ1-6, with D perhaps matching TRBD1 (5 bases). Sequences were obtained from whole blood. CDR3 DNA sequence: TGTGCCAGCAGCTTCGCAGGGAGTGGTTCACCCCTCCACTTT. Its translation is CASSFAGSGSPLHF. The full variable domain, its missing parts supplied by reference TRBV7-2 and TRBJ1-6, is GAGVSQSPSNKVTEKGKDVELRCDPISGHTALYWYRQSLGQGLEFLIYFQGNSAPDKSGLPSDRFSAERTGGSVSTLTIQRTQQEDSAVYLCASSFAGSGSPLHFGNGTRLTVT.